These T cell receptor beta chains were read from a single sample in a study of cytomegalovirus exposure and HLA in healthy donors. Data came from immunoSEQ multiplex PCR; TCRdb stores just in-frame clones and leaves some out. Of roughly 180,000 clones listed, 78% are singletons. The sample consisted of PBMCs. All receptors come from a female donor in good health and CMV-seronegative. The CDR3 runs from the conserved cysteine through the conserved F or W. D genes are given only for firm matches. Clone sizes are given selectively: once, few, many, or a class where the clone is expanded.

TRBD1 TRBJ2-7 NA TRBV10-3 CAIRATGTGGRGEQYF TGTGCCATCAGGGCTACTGGGACAGGGGGCCGGGGGGAGCAGTACTTC
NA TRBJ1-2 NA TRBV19 CASSIESTAPYGYTF TGTGCCAGTAGTATCGAGTCGACAGCCCCCTATGGCTACACCTTC
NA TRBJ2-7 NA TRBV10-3 CAVSESSFGPSYEQYF TGTGCCGTCAGTGAGTCCTCATTTGGGCCCTCCTACGAGCAGTACTTC
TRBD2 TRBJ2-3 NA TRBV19 CASSPQGLAGTQYF TGTGCCAGTAGCCCCCAAGGACTAGCGGGGACGCAGTATTTT
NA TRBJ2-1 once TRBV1 CGGEKNEQFF TGCGGGGGGGAGAAAAATGAGCAGTTCTTC
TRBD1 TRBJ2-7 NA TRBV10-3 CAITRTGRGSDEQYF TGTGCCATCACCCGGACAGGGCGGGGATCCGACGAGCAGTACTTC
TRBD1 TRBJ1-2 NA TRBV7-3 CASSSTGATPGYTF TGTGCCAGCAGCTCCACAGGGGCAACGCCTGGCTACACCTTC
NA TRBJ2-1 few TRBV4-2 CASSQVGRTDSEQFF TGTGCCAGCAGCCAAGTCGGGAGGACAGACAGTGAGCAGTTCTTC
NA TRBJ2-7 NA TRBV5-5 CASSPPSLLPYEQYF TGTGCCAGCAGCCCCCCGTCCCTACTTCCCTACGAGCAGTACTTC
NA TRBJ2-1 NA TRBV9 CASSVFGRGNEQFF TGTGCCAGCAGCGTATTTGGACGGGGCAATGAGCAGTTCTTC
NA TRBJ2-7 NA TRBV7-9 CASSLGGLYEQYF TGTGCCAGCAGCTTAGGAGGTCTCTACGAGCAGTACTTC
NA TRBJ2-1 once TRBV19 CASSIVPGAYDNEQFF TGTGCCAGTAGTATAGTTCCAGGGGCCTACGACAATGAGCAGTTCTTC
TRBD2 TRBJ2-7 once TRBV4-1 CASSQGGGNYEQYF TGCGCCAGCAGCCAAGGCGGGGGGAACTACGAGCAGTACTTC
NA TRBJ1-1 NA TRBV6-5 CASSRMGALNTEAFF TGTGCCAGCAGCCGAATGGGGGCCCTGAACACTGAAGCTTTCTTT
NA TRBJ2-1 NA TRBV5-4 CASSLVSYNEQFF TGTGCCAGCAGCTTGGTTAGCTACAATGAGCAGTTCTTC
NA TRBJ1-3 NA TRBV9 CASSSRQAGNTIYF TGTGCCAGCAGCTCGAGACAAGCAGGAAACACCATATATTTT